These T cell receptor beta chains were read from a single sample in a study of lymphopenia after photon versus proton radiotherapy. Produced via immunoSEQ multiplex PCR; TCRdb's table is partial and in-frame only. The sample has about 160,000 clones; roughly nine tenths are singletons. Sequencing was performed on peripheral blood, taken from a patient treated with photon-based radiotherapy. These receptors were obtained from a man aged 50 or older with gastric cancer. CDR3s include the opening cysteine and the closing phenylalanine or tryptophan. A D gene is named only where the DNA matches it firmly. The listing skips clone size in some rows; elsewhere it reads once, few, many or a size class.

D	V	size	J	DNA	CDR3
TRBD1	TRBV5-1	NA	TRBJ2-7	TGCGCCAGCAGCTTTGGACCGGGACAGGCGTCCTACGAGCAGTACTTC	CASSFGPGQASYEQYF
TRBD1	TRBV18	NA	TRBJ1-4	TGTGCCAGCTCACCACCCGGGACAGGGGGCTCTGAAAAACTGTTTTTT	CASSPPGTGGSEKLFF
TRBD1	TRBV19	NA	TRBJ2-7	TGTGCCAGTAGTACCGCCGGGACAGGGGGCAAGAAGCAGTACTTC	CASSTAGTGGKKQYF
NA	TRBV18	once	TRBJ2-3	TGTGCCAGCTCACCCGGACGGGTAGATACGCAGTATTTT	CASSPGRVDTQYF
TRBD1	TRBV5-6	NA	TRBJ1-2	TGTGCCAGCAGCTCGAAGGACAGGGCAGGCTACACCTTC	CASSSKDRAGYTF
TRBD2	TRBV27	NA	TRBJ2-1	TGTGCCAGCACCAACGGTCACGGACTAGGGTCGGCTGAGCAGTTCTTC	CASTNGHGLGSAEQFF
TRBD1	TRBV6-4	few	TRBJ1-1	TGTGCCAGCAGTGACGATGGGACAGGGGAACAAGCTTTCTTT	CASSDDGTGEQAFF
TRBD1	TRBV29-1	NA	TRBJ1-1	TGCAGCGCCCGACAGGGTTCTAGCACTGAAGCTTTCTTT	CSARQGSSTEAFF
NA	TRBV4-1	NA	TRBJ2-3	TGCGCCAGCAGCCGGGCTGGACAGGGAGGGGATTTTAGCACAGATACGCAGTATTTT	CASSRAGQGGDFSTDTQYF
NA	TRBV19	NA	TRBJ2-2	TGTGCCAGTAGTATCGGCGGGGCGAACACCGGGGAGCTGTTTTTT	CASSIGGANTGELFF
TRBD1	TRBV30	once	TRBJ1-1	TGTGCCAGACAGGGGGCGCGGAACACTGAAGCTTTCTTT	CARQGARNTEAFF
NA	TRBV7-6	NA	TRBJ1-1	TGTGCCAGCAGCTCGAGCATAAACATGAACACTGAAGCTTTCTTT	CASSSSINMNTEAFF
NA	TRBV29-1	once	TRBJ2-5	TGCAGCTTTATTAGTGGTCAAGAGACCCAGTACTTC	CSFISGQETQYF
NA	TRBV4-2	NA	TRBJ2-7	TGTGCCAGCAGCCAAGGGGGATTTGGTCGGGACCCCACCTACGAGCAGTACTTC	CASSQGGFGRDPTYEQYF
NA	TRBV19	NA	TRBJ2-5	TGTGCCAGTAGTAGAAGCCGGGGCCACCAAGAGACCCAGTACTTC	CASSRSRGHQETQYF
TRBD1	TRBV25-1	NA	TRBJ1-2	TGTGCCAGCAGTGAATACGGACAGGTGGGATCTTATGGCTACACCTTC	CASSEYGQVGSYGYTF
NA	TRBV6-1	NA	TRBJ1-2	TGTGCCAGCAGTGACAGGAGTGGCTATGGCTACACCTTC	CASSDRSGYGYTF
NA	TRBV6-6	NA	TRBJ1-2	TGTGCCAGCAGGGGTTCAGGATGGGGCTACACCTTC	CASRGSGWGYTF
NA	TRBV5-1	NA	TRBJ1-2	TGCGCCAGCAGCTTGAGAGGGTTCGATGGCTACACCTTC	CASSLRGFDGYTF
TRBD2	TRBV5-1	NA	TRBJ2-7	TGCGCCAGCAGCTTAGCTAGCGGGAGCTCCTACGAGCAGTACTTC	CASSLASGSSYEQYF